Listed here are 8 T cell receptor beta chains from one sample, sequenced in a study of T-cell reconstitution after alpha-beta-depleted transplantation in children. Unique molecular identifiers were built into the TCRbeta library. TCRdb passed the PCR reads through MiXCR, listing each CDR3 protein once. The sample has fewer than 400,000 distinct CDR3 sequences; 20% are singletons. Sequences were derived from PBMCs from the stem cell graft donor, sampled from the stem cell graft. Receptors originate from a human donor who donated a stem cell graft to a child with acute myeloid leukemia.

The chain uses TRBV28 and TRBJ1-1; 7 nucleotides match TRBD1. Germline loops: CDR1 MDHEN, CDR2 SYDVKM. CDR3 size: 12 residues. The V gene end was trimmed by 6 bases and the J gene end by 11 bases; junction bases not matched to a gene: 9. CDR3 DNA sequence: TGTGCCAGCAGGATCCTAGGGGGCCCGGCTTTCTTT. Translation: CASRILGGPAFF.

In its sample, this clonotype was seen many times. CDR3 loop: CASRPSYLSSYEQYF. Here the CDR3 DNA reads TGTGCCAGCAGACCCTCTTACCTGAGCTCCTACGAGCAGTACTTC. This chain connects TRBV28 to TRBJ2-7; the D is unclear. The CDR3 loop spans 15 amino acids. Deletions cut 6 bases from V and 0 bases from J, with 15 bases between. CDR1 and CDR2 (germline): MDHEN, SYDVKM.

This clonotype was picked up a small number of times. The rearrangement links TRBV20-1 to TRBJ2-7, with D perhaps matching TRBD2 (5 bases). In germline, CDR1 is DFQATT, CDR2 SNEGSKA (reference sequence). V dropped 5 bases and J dropped 7 bases, with 12 bases sitting between them. The CDR3 totals 11 residues. The CDR3 reads CSAPNGDEQYF. The CDR3 DNA is TGCAGTGCTCCGAACGGGGATGAGCAGTACTTC.

In this sample, this clonotype turned up a few times. The gene calls are TRBV18 and TRBJ2-6, with a weak D call TRBD1 (5 bases). Deletions cut 3 bases from V and 0 bases from J, with 9 bases between. Per germline, CDR1 KGHSH and CDR2 LQKENI. CDR3 length: 16 amino acids. The CDR3 is CASSPEDTSGANVLTF. The CDR3 DNA reads as TGTGCCAGCTCACCTGAGGACACCTCTGGGGCCAACGTCCTGACTTTC.

The rearrangement joins TRBV11-3 to TRBJ2-1; D is perhaps TRBD1 (5 bases). This CDR3 spans 16 amino acids. Trimming shortened V by 1 base and J by 8 bases, and 18 bases separated the two germline ends. Germline-derived CDR1 and CDR2 are SGHNT and YENEEA. In nucleotides, the CDR3 is TGTGCCAGCAGCTTAGGCGTAAGTGAATGGGGCGATGAGCAGTTCTTC. It encodes CASSLGVSEWGDEQFF.

This clonotype showed up many times. This chain connects TRBV12-3 or TRBV12-4 to TRBJ1-1; D gene unclear. V was cut by 1 base and J by 0 bases, with 9 bases left in between. The CDR3 spans 15 residues. The CDR3 bases are TGTGCCAGCAGTTTAGTTGCGAATCTGAACACTGAAGCTTTCTTT. Amino acids: CASSLVANLNTEAFF.

This chain links TRBV7-2 with TRBJ2-1; no clear D. V shed 2 bases and J shed 8 bases, with 7 bases lying between them. Germline V lookup: CDR1 SGHTA, CDR2 FQGNSA. The CDR3 spans 12 residues. CDR3 residues: CASSLNAHEQFF. CDR3 DNA: TGTGCCAGCAGCTTAAATGCCCATGAGCAGTTCTTC.

This rearrangement joins TRBV20-1 to TRBJ2-1; 7 bases align to TRBD2. Germline V gives CDR1 DFQATT, CDR2 SNEGSKA (reference sequence). The CDR3 is made up of 14 amino acids. J lost 2 bases, V lost 7 bases, and 8 bases had no gene match. The CDR3 DNA follows: TGCAGTGGTGCTAGCGGAGCCCCCTACAATGAGCAGTTCTTC. Translating it yields CSGASGAPYNEQFF.